This T cell receptor (beta chain) comes out of a study of beta chain features in type 1 diabetes. Study results and caveats: Shortening that was moderate but significant affected the TCRB CDR3s of Type 1 diabetes patients in all four CD4+ subsets. Across patients, naive, central memory and Treg TCRB repertoires exhibited apparently greater similarity than was observed across healthy donors. High TCR expression in some cells could lead to their over-representation in cDNA sequencing.

Germline CDR1 reads SGHAT; CDR2 reads FQNNGV. The CDR3 sequence is 16 residues long. Trimming stripped 4 bases from V and 7 bases from J, with 19 bases between. The collection from each donor was one heparinised blood draw averaging roughly 100 mL. Note on this clone: Its antigen is still unknown.

Expressed TCRB transcripts got sequenced, as all isolated RNA was reverse transcribed. Naive, central memory and regulatory T cell samples produced a mean of approximately 3.6 million reads. The assay was immunoSEQ multiplex PCR, and TCRdb's table has in-frame clones only and misses some. This sample has roughly 330,000 clones, with roughly 13% found just once. This chain joins TRBV11-2 and TRBJ2-2; no definite D call. Material: naive CD4+ T cells from blood. The source of this sequence is a young woman with type 1 diabetes. The CDR3: CASSSPRALGVGELFF. In DNA, the CDR3 is TGTGCCAGCAGCTCCCCTCGAGCCCTAGGTGTCGGGGAGCTGTTTTTT.